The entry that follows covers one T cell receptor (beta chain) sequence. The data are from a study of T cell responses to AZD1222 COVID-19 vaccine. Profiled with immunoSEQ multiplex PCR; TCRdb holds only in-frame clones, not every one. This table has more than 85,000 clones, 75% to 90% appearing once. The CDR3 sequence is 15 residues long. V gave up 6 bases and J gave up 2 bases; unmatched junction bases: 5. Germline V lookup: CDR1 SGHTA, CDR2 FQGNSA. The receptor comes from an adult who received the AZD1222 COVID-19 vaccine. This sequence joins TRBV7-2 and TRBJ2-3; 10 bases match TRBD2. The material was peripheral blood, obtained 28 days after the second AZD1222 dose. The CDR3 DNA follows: TGTGCCAGCAGACTAGCGGGGACCCTCACAGATACGCAGTATTTT. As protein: CASRLAGTLTDTQYF.